These 8 T cell receptor beta chains were sequenced from one sample in a study of PD-L1 blockade in urothelial cancer. The repertoire was sequenced with immunoSEQ multiplex PCR; TCRdb's copy has only in-frame clones and lacks some. Found here are about 95,000 clones, roughly 89% of them singletons; the top ten hold 1.5% to 2%. The sample's time point: pretreatment peripheral blood. Here the sequenced sample was PBMCs, taken around atezolizumab (anti-PD-L1) treatment. Receptor source: a man aged 55 to 70 with urothelial cancer.

The chain employs TRBV7-2 and TRBJ1-2; 12 bases align to TRBD1. In germline, CDR1 is SGHTA, CDR2 FQGNSA. This CDR3 region has 17 residues. Trimming cost V 5 bases and J 6 bases; bases outside gene matches: 13. The CDR3 coding sequence is TGTGCCAGCAGCCCCATTTCCAGGGGACAGGGGGCGCATGGCTACACCTTC. Protein sequence: CASSPISRGQGAHGYTF.

The chain links TRBV5-5 to TRBJ2-7; D remains unclear. The CDR3 spans 11 residues. V was pared by 4 bases and J by 3 bases, with 5 bases between. CDR1 is SGHKS and CDR2 is YYEKEE in the germline V gene (reference sequence). The CDR3 DNA reads as TGTGCCAGCAGCCTAAACTACGAGCAGTACTTC. Translating it yields CASSLNYEQYF. Combining the CDR3 with reference TRBV5-5 and TRBJ2-7 gives the whole variable domain DAGVTQSPTHLIKTRGQQVTLRCSPISGHKSVSWYQQVLGQGPQFIFQYYEKEERGRGNFPDRFSARQFPNYSSELNVNALLLGDSALYLCASSLNYEQYFGPGTRLTVT.

The chain combines TRBV5-1 with TRBJ2-5; TRBD2 matches at 9 bases. Germline loops: CDR1 SGHRS, CDR2 YFSETQ. V dropped 1 base and J dropped 5; count of bases not matched to a gene: 6. CDR3 size: 15 residues. The CDR3 protein is CASSLSGLAGETQYF. Written as DNA, the CDR3 is TGCGCCAGCAGCTTGTCAGGGCTAGCGGGGGAGACCCAGTACTTC.

This rearrangement joins TRBV7-9 to TRBJ1-6, with TRBD1 matching over 10 bases. Germline V lookup: CDR1 SEHNR, CDR2 FQNEAQ (reference sequence). The CDR3 is made up of 15 amino acids. V gave up 4 bases and J gave up 10 bases; unmatched junction bases: 7. CDR3 region: CASSSTGTGVSPLHF. Written as DNA, the CDR3 is TGTGCCAGCAGCTCCACCGGGACAGGGGTCTCACCCCTCCACTTT.

The gene calls are TRBV7-2 and TRBJ2-5; TRBD2 matches at 13 bases. With 5 bases clipped from V and 5 bases from J, the junction kept 8 bases outside the gene matches. The germline V gene encodes CDR1 SGHTA and CDR2 FQGNSA. The CDR3 is made up of 16 amino acids. The CDR3 here is CASSVTSGGAGETQYF. The CDR3 nucleotides are TGTGCCAGCAGCGTCACTAGCGGGGGGGCCGGGGAGACCCAGTACTTC. Together with reference TRBV7-2 and TRBJ2-5, the CDR3 gives the full variable domain: GAGVSQSPSNKVTEKGKDVELRCDPISGHTALYWYRQSLGQGLEFLIYFQGNSAPDKSGLPSDRFSAERTGGSVSTLTIQRTQQEDSAVYLCASSVTSGGAGETQYFGPGTRLLVL.

In nucleotides, the CDR3 is TGCGCCAGCAGCTTGGTTCGGGAGGGAGAGACCCAGTACTTC. Translating it yields CASSLVREGETQYF. V is TRBV5-1 and J is TRBJ2-5, with 8 bases that match TRBD2. This CDR3 spans 14 amino acids. J gave up 4 bases and V 0 bases, and 2 bases lay outside the gene matches. Looked up from germline, CDR1 is SGHRS and CDR2 is YFSETQ.

The chain recombines TRBV6-1 with TRBJ2-3; D possibly corresponds to TRBD2 (5 bases). Trimming shortened V by 7 bases and J by 2 bases, and 10 bases separated the two germline ends. There are 13 residues in the CDR3. Germline V gene sequence: CDR1 MNHNS, CDR2 SASEGT. CDR3 sequence: CASIRETTDTQYF. DNA for the CDR3: TGTGCCAGCATACGGGAAACCACAGATACGCAGTATTTT.

The CDR3 nucleotides read TGTGCCAGCAGTGAACCCCCATGGGCAGATTTAGCCAAAAACATTCAGTACTTC. Translated: CASSEPPWADLAKNIQYF. The rearrangement uses TRBV6-1 and TRBJ2-4; no reliable D call. The germline CDR1 and CDR2 sequences are MNHNS and SASEGT. V lost 2 bases and J lost 0, with 17 bases in between. The CDR3 length is 18 residues.